This T cell receptor beta chain was sequenced during a study of T cells in Graves' hyperthyroidism and ophthalmopathy. Broader study findings: Blood also contained most expanded thyroid clonotypes above 0.001. Stable hyperthyroidism and ophthalmopathy were separated using 13 V-J signatures. Ophthalmopathy was model-predicted a median around 6.7 months pre-onset.

This clonotype was picked up many times. Its antigen is undetermined. V was pared by 5 bases and J by 6 bases, with 11 bases between. The germline V gene has CDR1 SGHTA and CDR2 FQGNSA. This CDR3 is built from 13 residues. Source material for PBMCs was roughly 10 ml fresh peripheral blood. Regions amplified from RNA transcripts were the TCR beta CDR3 regions. Primed by the HTBI set, a first-round RT-PCR was run on the TCR CDR3. From the multiplex PCR reads, TCRdb called clonotypes with MiXCR, one entry per CDR3 protein. Here the sample spans hundreds of thousands of distinct CDR3 sequences, just under 20% being singletons.

The rearrangement joins TRBV7-2 to TRBJ1-5; no clear D. This clonotype was sampled from a man aged 35 to 55 with Graves' ophthalmopathy. Sample: blood. The CDR3 reads CASSSNAFQPQHF. The CDR3 DNA reads TGTGCCAGCAGCAGTAATGCTTTTCAGCCCCAGCATTTT.